These T cell receptor beta chains were read from a single sample in a study of blood T cell repertoires in COVID-19. Repertoires were generated with immunoSEQ multiplex PCR, while TCRdb's copy carries only in-frame clones and drops some. This sample carries 130,000 or so clones, 84% of them seen once, and the ten largest clones take roughly 2.3%. Sequences were obtained from PBMCs or T cells enriched from blood (not recorded which). All receptors come from a man aged 35 to 55 with acute COVID-19. CDR3s include the opening cysteine and the closing phenylalanine or tryptophan. The D gene is left open where the match is weak. Expanded clones get a size class; other rows say once, few or many, or leave the size out.

V gene	D gene	clone size	J gene	CDR3 protein	CDR3 DNA
TRBV28	-	-	TRBJ1-1	CASSFHYGAAVRAFF	TGTGCCAGCAGCTTCCACTATGGGGCGGCAGTACGAGCTTTCTTT
TRBV25-1	TRBD1	-	TRBJ2-3	CASSEDRGVSGTDTQYF	TGTGCCAGCAGTGAGGACAGGGGAGTCTCCGGCACAGATACGCAGTATTTT
TRBV19	-	once	TRBJ2-3	CASSGDSLGVTDTQYF	TGTGCCAGTAGTGGGGACTCCTTAGGGGTCACAGATACGCAGTATTTT
TRBV11-2	-	-	TRBJ1-3	CASSLLSPTAGNTIYF	TGTGCCAGCAGCTTACTTTCTCCCACAGCTGGAAACACCATATATTTT
TRBV18	TRBD2	-	TRBJ2-1	CASSPPGLAGDNEQFF	TGTGCCAGCTCCCCACCGGGACTAGCGGGAGACAATGAGCAGTTCTTC
TRBV10-1	-	-	TRBJ1-5	CASSPGIQHQPQHF	TGCGCCAGCAGCCCAGGGATACAACATCAGCCCCAGCATTTT
TRBV7-9	TRBD1	-	TRBJ1-2	CASSMGQNYGYTF	TGTGCCAGCAGCATGGGACAGAACTATGGCTACACCTTC
TRBV2	-	-	TRBJ2-7	CASSVRGSSYEQYF	TGTGCCAGCAGTGTTCGCGGAAGCTCCTACGAGCAGTACTTC
TRBV6-4	TRBD1	-	TRBJ1-2	CASSESGQGDYTF	TGTGCCAGCAGTGAGTCGGGACAGGGGGACTACACCTTC
TRBV7-9	-	-	TRBJ1-2	CASSLVPRRGGYGYTF	TGTGCCAGCAGCTTAGTGCCCCGGAGGGGGGGGTATGGCTACACCTTC
TRBV25-1	-	once	TRBJ2-5	CASSYGGGETQYF	TGTGCCAGCAGTTACGGGGGAGGAGAGACCCAGTACTTC
TRBV6-5	-	-	TRBJ2-2	CASKGLNTGELFF	TGTGCCAGTAAAGGACTAAACACCGGGGAGCTGTTTTTT
TRBV5-1	-	-	TRBJ1-1	CASNLGFGSRLNTEAFF	TGCGCCAGTAACCTCGGCTTCGGATCTAGGCTGAACACTGAAGCTTTCTTT
TRBV5-1	-	-	TRBJ1-6	CASSLAGQGDNSPLHF	TGCGCCAGCAGCTTGGCCGGGCAGGGTGACAATTCACCCCTCCACTTT
TRBV10-1	-	-	TRBJ1-1	CASSDLQPGSNTEAFF	TGCGCCAGCAGTGATTTACAACCAGGGTCTAACACTGAAGCTTTCTTT